This T cell receptor (beta chain) stems from a study of blood T cell repertoires in COVID-19 (dated by TCRdb to the early 2020s). Regarding the study in general: Collaborator samples came from the United States, Italy and Spain and covered acute and convalescent phases of COVID-19. The material from the prospective study consisted of cDNA or gDNA derived from T cells, B-cell-depleted T cells, or PBMCs. Subjects who had been exposed to COVID-19, were actively infected with it, or had recovered from it provided the deeply sampled blood TCRbeta repertoires that made up the dataset. The repertoires were made available in a free public database intended to serve as a resource for research on the immune response to SARS-CoV-2. The samples were drawn from two sources: the first 160 participants of the ongoing ImmuneRACE study, and some 1,300 subjects contributed by 6 global collaborators. Nearly every sample came with metadata listing a de-identified subject ID, COVID-19 status, age in years and sex. Where HLA class I and class II types were available, the types were taken from metadata supplied by the sample provider, not from assay-based typing. Summary of the overall study and its limitations: How much clinical and demographic metadata was included differed by source and by participant, and the metadata was provided uncurated.

Each collaborating institution followed its own protocols to collect whole blood in K2EDTA tubes. Collaborator samples were shipped for TCRbeta analysis as frozen whole blood, isolated PBMCs, or DNA extracted from either sample type. The immunoSEQ Assay, a bias-controlled multiplex PCR, was used to amplify TCRbeta CDR3 regions from genomic DNA. As for the original processing: The number of nucleated cells in each sample was estimated by amplification of reference gene primers within the assay. To quantify the absolute abundance of each unique TCRbeta CDR3 rearrangement, sequence reads were collapsed and filtered. Productive Simpson clonality was computed per sample as the square root of Simpson's diversity index over productive rearrangements. TCRdb took this table from immuneACCESS and kept in-frame rearrangements with V and J called. Such tables lack part of the clones; where checked against another copy, unresolved V genes explain under half of the gap, and the rest is unexplained. The V and J calls and clone size are taken from that table; D and trimming were inferred from the DNA. The sample table lists 55,000 to 75,000 clones, around 80% of them with a count of one. Clones ranked in the top ten supply about 3% of the sample.

About this clone: This clone's antigen is unknown. Base qualities are not at hand, and no much larger clone is one base apart.

This TCR was sampled from a man between 60 and 75 years old with acute or convalescent COVID-19. The sequenced material came from peripheral blood.

Read as DNA, the sequence is TGCGCCAGCAGAGGACTAGCGGGACCCTCTAGCACAGATACGCAGTATTTT. Its product reads: CASRGLAGPSSTDTQYF. The chain is assembled from TRBV10-1 and TRBJ2-3, with TRBD2 matching 12 junction bases. CDR1 and CDR2 are drawn from the germline V gene (reference sequence): WNHNN, SYGVQD. For this chain, trimming is 6 bases at the V end and 0 bases at the J end, and the number of junction bases without a gene match is 7. Reading from cysteine to phenylalanine, the CDR3 counts 17 amino acids. Only the CDR3 DNA is retained, 51 bases long and in frame from the first base.